What follows describes a single T cell receptor beta chain. What it binds is not known. Authors of the study amplified TCR beta CDR3 regions from RNA transcripts. An initial round of RT-PCR targeting the TCR CDR3 relied on the HTBI primer set. TCRdb redid the calling of the multiplex PCR reads with MiXCR, one entry per CDR3 protein. The sample yields hundreds of thousands of distinct CDR3 sequences, over 15% seen once. The source of the sample is a study of T cells in Graves' hyperthyroidism and ophthalmopathy. Study-wide points: Blood shared most expanded thyroid clonotypes above 0.001.

Trimming at V came to 3 bases and at J to 5 bases, leaving 9 bases not matched to a gene. This CDR3 is 16 amino acids long. Per germline, CDR1 SGHNT and CDR2 YYREEE (reference sequence). The specimen sequenced was blood. The V gene is TRBV5-4, the J gene TRBJ2-3; 10 positions match TRBD2. This clonotype was obtained from a woman aged 45-65 years with Graves' hyperthyroidism that later progressed to Graves' ophthalmopathy. CDR3 DNA sequence: TGTGCCAGCAGCTCGTTAGCGGGGGGCCCGGGAGATACGCAGTATTTT. Translated, it gives CASSSLAGGPGDTQYF.